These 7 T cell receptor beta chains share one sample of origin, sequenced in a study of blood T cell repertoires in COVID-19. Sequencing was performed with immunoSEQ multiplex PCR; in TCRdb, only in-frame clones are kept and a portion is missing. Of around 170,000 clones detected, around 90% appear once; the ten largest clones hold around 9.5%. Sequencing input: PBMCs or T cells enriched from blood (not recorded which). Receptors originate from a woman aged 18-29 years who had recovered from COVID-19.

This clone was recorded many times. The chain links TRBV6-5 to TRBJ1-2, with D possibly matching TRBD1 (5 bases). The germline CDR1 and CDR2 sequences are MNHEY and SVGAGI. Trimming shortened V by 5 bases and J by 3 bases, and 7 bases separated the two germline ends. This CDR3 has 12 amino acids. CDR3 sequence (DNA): TGTGCCAGCAGTACAGGTGACTATGGCTACACCTTC. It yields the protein CASSTGDYGYTF.

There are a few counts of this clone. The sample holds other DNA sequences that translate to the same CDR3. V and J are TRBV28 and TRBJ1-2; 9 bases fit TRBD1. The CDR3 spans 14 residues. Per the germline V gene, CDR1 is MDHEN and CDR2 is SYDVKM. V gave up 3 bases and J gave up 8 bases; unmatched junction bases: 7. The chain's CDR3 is CASSLRDRVGGYTF. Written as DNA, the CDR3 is TGTGCCAGCAGTTTGCGGGACAGGGTGGGCGGCTACACCTTC.

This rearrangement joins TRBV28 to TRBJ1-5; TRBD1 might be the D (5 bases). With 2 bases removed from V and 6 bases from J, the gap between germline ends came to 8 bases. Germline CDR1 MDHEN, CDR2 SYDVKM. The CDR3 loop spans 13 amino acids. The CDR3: CASSLLGGQPQHF. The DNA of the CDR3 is TGTGCCAGCAGTTTACTCGGGGGTCAGCCCCAGCATTTT.

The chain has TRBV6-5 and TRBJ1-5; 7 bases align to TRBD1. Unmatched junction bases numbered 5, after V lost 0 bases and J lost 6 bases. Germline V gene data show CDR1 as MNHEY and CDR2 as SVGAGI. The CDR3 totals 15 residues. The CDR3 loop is CASSYSKGAGQPQHF. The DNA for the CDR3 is TGTGCCAGCAGTTACTCGAAGGGGGCCGGTCAGCCCCAGCATTTT.

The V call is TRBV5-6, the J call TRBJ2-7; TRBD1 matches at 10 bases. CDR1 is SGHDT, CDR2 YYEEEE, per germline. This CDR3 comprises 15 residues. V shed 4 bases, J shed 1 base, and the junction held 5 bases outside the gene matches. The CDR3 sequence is CASSPPGQGSYEQYF. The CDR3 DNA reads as TGTGCCAGCAGCCCTCCGGGACAGGGGTCCTACGAGCAGTACTTC.

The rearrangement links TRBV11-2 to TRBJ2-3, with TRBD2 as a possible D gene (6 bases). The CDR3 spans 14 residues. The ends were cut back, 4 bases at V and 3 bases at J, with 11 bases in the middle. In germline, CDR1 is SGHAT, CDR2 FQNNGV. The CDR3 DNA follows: TGTGCCAGCAGCTCGGGCGGAGGGACAGATACGCAGTATTTT. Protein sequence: CASSSGGGTDTQYF.

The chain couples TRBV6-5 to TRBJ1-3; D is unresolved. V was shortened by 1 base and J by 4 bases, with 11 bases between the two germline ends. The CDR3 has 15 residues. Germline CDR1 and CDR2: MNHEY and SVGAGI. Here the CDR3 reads CASSYYGELGNTIYF. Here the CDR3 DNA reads TGTGCCAGCAGTTACTATGGGGAGTTAGGAAACACCATATATTTT.